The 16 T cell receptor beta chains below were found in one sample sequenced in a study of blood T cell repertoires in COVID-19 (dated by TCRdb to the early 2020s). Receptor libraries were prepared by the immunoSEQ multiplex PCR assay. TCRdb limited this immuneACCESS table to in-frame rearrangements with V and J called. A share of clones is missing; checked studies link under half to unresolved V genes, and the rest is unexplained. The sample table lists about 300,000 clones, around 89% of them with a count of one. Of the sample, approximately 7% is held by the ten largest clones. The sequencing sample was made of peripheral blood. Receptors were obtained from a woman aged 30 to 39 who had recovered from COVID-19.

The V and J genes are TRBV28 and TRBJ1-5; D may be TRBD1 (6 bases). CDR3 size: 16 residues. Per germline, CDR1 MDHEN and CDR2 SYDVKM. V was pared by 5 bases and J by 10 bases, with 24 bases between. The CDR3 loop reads CASSTLDSPGDKPQHF. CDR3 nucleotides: TGTGCCAGCAGTACCCTGGACTCACCAGGGGATAAACCCCAGCATTTT.

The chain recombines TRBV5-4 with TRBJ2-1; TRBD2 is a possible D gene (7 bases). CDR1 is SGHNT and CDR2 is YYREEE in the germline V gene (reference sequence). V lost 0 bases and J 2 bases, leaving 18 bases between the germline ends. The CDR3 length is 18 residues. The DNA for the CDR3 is TGTGCCAGCAGCTTGGGGCTACATACGGGGGGCGCCTACAATGAGCAGTTCTTC. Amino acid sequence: CASSLGLHTGGAYNEQFF. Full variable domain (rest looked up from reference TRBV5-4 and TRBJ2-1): ETGVTQSPTHLIKTRGQQVTLRCSSQSGHNTVSWYQQALGQGPQFIFQYYREEENGRGNFPPRFSGLQFPNYSSELNVNALELDDSALYLCASSLGLHTGGAYNEQFFGPGTRLTVL.

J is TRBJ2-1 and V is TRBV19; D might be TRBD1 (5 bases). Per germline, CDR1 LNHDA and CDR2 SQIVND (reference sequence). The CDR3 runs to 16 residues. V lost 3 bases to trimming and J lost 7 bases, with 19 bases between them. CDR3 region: CASSILSGQGRNEQFF. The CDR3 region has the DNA TGTGCCAGTAGTATCCTATCGGGCCAGGGAAGGAATGAGCAGTTCTTC.

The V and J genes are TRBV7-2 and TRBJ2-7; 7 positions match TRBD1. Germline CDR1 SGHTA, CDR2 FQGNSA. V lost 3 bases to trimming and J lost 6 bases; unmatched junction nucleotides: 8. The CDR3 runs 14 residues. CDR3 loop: CASSLVTGDGEQYF. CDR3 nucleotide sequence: TGTGCCAGCAGCTTGGTTACAGGGGACGGCGAGCAGTACTTC. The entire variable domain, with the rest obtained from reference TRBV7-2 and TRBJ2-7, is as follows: GAGVSQSPSNKVTEKGKDVELRCDPISGHTALYWYRQSLGQGLEFLIYFQGNSAPDKSGLPSDRFSAERTGGSVSTLTIQRTQQEDSAVYLCASSLVTGDGEQYFGPGTRLTVT.

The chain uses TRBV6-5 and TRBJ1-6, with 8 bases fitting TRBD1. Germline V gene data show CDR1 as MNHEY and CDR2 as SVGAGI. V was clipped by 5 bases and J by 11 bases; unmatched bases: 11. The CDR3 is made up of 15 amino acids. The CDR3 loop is CASSPLTGEEAPLHF. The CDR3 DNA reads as TGTGCCAGCAGTCCCTTGACAGGGGAGGAAGCACCCCTCCACTTT.

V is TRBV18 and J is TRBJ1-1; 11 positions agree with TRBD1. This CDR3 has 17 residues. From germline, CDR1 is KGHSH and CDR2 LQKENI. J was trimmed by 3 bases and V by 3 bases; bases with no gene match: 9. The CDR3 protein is CASSPRTGGGFYTEAFF. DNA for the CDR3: TGTGCCAGCTCACCTAGGACAGGGGGCGGATTTTACACTGAAGCTTTCTTT.

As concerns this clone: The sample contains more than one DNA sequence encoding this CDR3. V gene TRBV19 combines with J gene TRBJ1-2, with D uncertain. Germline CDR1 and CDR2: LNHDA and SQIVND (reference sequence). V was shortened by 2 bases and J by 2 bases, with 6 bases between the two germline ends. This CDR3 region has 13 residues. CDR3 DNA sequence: TGTGCCAGTAGTATATCGGGGAACTATGGCTACACCTTC. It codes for CASSISGNYGYTF.

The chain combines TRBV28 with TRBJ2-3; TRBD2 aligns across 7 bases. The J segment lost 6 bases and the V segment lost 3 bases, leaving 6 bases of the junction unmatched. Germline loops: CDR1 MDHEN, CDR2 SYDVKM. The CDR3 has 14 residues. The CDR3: CASSLPGRADTQYF. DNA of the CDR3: TGTGCCAGCAGTTTGCCAGGGAGGGCGGATACGCAGTATTTT.

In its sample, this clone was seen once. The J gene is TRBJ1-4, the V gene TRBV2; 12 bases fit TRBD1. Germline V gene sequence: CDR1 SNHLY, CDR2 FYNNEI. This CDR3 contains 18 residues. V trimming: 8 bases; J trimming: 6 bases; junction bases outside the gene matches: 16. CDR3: CASGLQGQGARTDEKLFF. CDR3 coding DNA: TGTGCCAGCGGCCTTCAGGGACAGGGGGCCCGAACCGATGAAAAACTGTTTTTT.

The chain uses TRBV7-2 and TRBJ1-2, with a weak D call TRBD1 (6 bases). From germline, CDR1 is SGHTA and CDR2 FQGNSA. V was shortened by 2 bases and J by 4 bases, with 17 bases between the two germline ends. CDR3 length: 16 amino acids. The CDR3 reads CASSLMGGRKSYGYTF. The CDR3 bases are TGTGCCAGCAGCTTAATGGGGGGGCGCAAGAGCTATGGCTACACCTTC.

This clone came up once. This CDR3 reads CASSLRPPGQNYEQYF. Written as DNA, the CDR3 is TGTGCCAGCAGCCTTCGACCCCCGGGACAGAACTACGAGCAGTACTTC. The rearrangement links TRBV7-2 to TRBJ2-7, with 7 bases matching TRBD1. Germline V gene sequence: CDR1 SGHTA, CDR2 FQGNSA. This CDR3 spans 16 amino acids. Germline trimming cut 5 bases from V and 3 bases from J; bases unmatched to any gene: 13.

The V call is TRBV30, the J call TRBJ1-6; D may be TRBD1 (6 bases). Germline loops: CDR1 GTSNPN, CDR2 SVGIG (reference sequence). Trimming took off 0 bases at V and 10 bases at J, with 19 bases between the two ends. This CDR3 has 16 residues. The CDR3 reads CAWSVPGGTSGSPLHF. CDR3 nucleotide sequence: TGTGCCTGGAGTGTACCGGGGGGCACTTCTGGGTCACCCCTCCACTTT.

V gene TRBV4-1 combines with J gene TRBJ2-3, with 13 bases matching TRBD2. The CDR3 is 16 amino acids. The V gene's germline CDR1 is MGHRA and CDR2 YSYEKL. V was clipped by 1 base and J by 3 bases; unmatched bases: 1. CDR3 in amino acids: CASSQGLAGGTDTQYF. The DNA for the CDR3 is TGCGCCAGCAGCCAAGGACTAGCGGGGGGTACAGATACGCAGTATTTT.

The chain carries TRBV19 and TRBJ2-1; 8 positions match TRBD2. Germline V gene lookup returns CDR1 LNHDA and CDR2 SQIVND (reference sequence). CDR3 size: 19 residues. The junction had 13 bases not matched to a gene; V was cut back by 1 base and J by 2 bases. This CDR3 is CASSIGYGGAGDTYNEQFF. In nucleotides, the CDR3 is TGTGCCAGTAGTATAGGATACGGAGGAGCGGGGGACACCTACAATGAGCAGTTCTTC.

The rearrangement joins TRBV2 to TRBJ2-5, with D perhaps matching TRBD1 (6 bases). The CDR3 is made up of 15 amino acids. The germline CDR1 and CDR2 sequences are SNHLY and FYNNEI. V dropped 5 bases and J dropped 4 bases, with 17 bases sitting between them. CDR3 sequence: CASSKGQRMIETQYF. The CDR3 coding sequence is TGTGCCAGCAGTAAGGGACAAAGGATGATAGAGACCCAGTACTTC. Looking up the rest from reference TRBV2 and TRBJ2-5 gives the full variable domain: EPEVTQTPSHQVTQMGQEVILRCVPISNHLYFYWYRQILGQKVEFLVSFYNNEISEKSEIFDDQFSVERPDGSNFTLKIRSTKLEDSAMYFCASSKGQRMIETQYFGPGTRLLVL.

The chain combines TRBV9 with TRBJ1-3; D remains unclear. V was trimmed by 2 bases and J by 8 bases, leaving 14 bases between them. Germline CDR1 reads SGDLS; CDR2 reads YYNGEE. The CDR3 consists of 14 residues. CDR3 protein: CASSVRQTRDTIYF. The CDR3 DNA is TGTGCCAGCAGCGTGCGGCAGACGAGGGACACCATATATTTT.